This TCR beta chain comes out of a study of T cell responses to AZD1222 COVID-19 vaccine. The study, taken as a whole, reports: Along spike, vaccine-associated CD4 TCRs were found throughout, with dominance at 160-218 and 743-854. Unmutated variant regions are reportedly the target of nearly half of TCRs that are spike-specific. The peak T cell response came first, and repertoires were sampled only after it.

Details on this clone: Its target is unknown.

Here immunoSEQ multiplex PCR was the method, and the copy in TCRdb shows in-frame clones only, minus some. The sample has approximately 64,000 clones; less than 90% are singletons. Sequences were derived from peripheral blood, sampled on day 0 of AZD1222 vaccination. The receptor was derived from an adult in good health.

DNA for the CDR3: TGTGCCAGCAGTGCGGGGGGGGCCGGATTCGAAAAACTGTTTTTT. Residues: CASSAGGAGFEKLFF. The chain recombines TRBV25-1 with TRBJ1-4; tentatively, D is TRBD1 (6 bases). The CDR3 runs to 15 residues. The V end was cut by 4 bases, the J end by 8 bases, with 17 bases between. Germline V gene lookup returns CDR1 MGHDK and CDR2 SYGVNS.